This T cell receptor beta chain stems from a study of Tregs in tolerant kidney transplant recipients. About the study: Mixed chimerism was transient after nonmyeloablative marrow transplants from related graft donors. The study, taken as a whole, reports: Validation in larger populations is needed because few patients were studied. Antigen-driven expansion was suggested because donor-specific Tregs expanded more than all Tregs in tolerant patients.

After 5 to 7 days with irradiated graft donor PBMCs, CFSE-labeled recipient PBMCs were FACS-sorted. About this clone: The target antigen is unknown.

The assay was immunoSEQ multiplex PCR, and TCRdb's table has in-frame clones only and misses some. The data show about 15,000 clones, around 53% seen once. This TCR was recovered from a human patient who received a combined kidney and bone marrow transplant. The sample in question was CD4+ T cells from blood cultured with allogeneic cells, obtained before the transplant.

CDR3 in DNA: TGTGCCAGCAGCCAAAACTATGACACCGGGGAGCTGTTTTTT. Translating gives CASSQNYDTGELFF. The chain joins TRBV4-2 to TRBJ2-2; D is ambiguous. This CDR3 is 14 amino acids long. The ends were cut back, 2 bases at V and 3 bases at J, with 7 bases in the middle. Germline-derived CDR1 and CDR2 are LGHNA and YNFKEQ.